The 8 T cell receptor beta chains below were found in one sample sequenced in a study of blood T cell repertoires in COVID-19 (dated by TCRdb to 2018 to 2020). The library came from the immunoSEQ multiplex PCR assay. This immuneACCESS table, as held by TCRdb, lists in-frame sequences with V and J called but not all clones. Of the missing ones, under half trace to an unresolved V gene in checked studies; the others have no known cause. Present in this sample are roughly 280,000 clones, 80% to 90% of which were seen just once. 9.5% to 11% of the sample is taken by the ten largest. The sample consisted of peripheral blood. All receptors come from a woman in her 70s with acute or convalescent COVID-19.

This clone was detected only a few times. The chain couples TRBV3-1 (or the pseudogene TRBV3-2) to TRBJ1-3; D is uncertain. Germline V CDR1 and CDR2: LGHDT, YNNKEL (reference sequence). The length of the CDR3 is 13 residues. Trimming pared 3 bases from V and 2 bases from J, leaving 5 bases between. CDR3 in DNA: TGTGCCAGCAGCCAGTATGCTGGAAACACCATATATTTT. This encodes CASSQYAGNTIYF.

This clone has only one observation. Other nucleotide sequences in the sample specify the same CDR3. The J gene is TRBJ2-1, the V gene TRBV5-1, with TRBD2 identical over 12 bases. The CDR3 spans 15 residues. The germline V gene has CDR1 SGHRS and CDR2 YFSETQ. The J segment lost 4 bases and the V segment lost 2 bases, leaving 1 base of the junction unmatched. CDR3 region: CASSLLAGGYNEQFF. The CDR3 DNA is TGCGCCAGCAGCTTACTAGCGGGGGGTTACAATGAGCAGTTCTTC.

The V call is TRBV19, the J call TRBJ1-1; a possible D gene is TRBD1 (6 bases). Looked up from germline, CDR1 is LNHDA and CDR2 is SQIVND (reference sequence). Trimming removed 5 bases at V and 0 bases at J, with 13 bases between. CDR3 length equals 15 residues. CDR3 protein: CASSLGARLNTEAFF. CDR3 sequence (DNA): TGTGCCAGTAGTCTGGGGGCCAGGTTGAACACTGAAGCTTTCTTT.

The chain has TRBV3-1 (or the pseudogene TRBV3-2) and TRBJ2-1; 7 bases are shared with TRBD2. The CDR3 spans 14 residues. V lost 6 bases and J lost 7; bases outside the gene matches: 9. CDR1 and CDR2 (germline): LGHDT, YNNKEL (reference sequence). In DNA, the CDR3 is TGTGCCAGCAGAAAAAGCGGGGTTGGAAATGAGCAGTTCTTC. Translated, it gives CASRKSGVGNEQFF.

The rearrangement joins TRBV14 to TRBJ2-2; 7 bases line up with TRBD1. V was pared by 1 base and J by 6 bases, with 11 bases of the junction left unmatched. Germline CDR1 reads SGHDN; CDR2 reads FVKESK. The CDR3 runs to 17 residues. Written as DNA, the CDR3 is TGTGCCAGCAGCCAAGTGCCGAACCGGACAGGTTCCGGGGAGCTGTTTTTT. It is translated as CASSQVPNRTGSGELFF. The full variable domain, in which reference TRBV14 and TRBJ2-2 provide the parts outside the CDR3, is EAGVTQFPSHSVIEKGQTVTLRCDPISGHDNLYWYRRVMGKEIKFLLHFVKESKQDESGMPNNRFLAERTGGTYSTLKVQPAELEDSGVYFCASSQVPNRTGSGELFFGEGSRLTVL.

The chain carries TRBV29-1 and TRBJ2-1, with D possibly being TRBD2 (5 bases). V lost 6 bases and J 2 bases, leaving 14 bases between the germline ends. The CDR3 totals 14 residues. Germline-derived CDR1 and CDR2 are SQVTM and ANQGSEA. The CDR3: CSVTKGEAYNEQFF. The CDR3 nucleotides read TGCAGCGTGACAAAGGGAGAAGCCTACAATGAGCAGTTCTTC.

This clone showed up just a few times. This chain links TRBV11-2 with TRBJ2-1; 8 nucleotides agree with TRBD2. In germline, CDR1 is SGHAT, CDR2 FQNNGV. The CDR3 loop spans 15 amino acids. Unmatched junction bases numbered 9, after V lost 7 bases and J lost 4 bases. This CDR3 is CASKGRGEPYNEQFF. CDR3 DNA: TGTGCCAGCAAGGGGCGGGGGGAGCCTTACAATGAGCAGTTCTTC.

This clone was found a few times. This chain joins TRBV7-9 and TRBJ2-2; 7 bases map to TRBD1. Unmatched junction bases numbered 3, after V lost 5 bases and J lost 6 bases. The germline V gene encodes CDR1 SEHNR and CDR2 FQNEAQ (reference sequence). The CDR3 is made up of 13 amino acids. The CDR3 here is CASSLDRAGELFF. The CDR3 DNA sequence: TGTGCCAGCAGCCTCGACAGGGCCGGGGAGCTGTTTTTT.